The 27 T cell receptor beta chains listed next were all sequenced from one sample in a study of T cell repertoires in cytomegalovirus infection. TCRdb passed the reads through MiXCR, listing each CDR3 protein once. This sample yields about 450,000 distinct CDR3 sequences, of which approximately 31% are seen a single time; roughly 13% belongs to the top ten. Sequencing was carried out using PBMCs. The receptors come from a human donor in good health (CMV status not recorded). Some clones in this sample may be carry-over from other donors' samples.

The gene calls are TRBV20-1 and TRBJ2-2, with 9 positions matching TRBD1. The CDR3 has 17 residues. V dropped 0 bases and J dropped 0; count of bases not matched to a gene: 5. Germline assignment: CDR1 DFQATT and CDR2 SNEGSKA (reference sequence). The CDR3 DNA reads as TGCAGTGCTAGAGATCTACAGGGGGCGGCGAACACCGGGGAGCTGTTTTTT. This sequence encodes CSARDLQGAANTGELFF.

V gene TRBV10-3 combines with J gene TRBJ1-6, with D uncertain. The CDR3 loop spans 13 amino acids. Trimming left V 9 bases short and J 0 bases short, with 6 bases between. In germline, CDR1 is ENHRY, CDR2 SYGVKD. The CDR3 DNA is TGTGCCATATCCAGCTCCTATAATTCACCCCTCCACTTT. Translating gives CAISSSYNSPLHF.

This clonotype has ten or more counts. J is TRBJ2-3 and V is TRBV7-2; perhaps TRBD1 as D (6 bases). The CDR3 length is 13 residues. V gave up 4 bases and J gave up 5 bases, with 10 bases separating them. In germline, CDR1 is SGHTA, CDR2 FQGNSA. CDR3 loop: CASSSTGGDTQYF. The CDR3 DNA is TGTGCCAGCAGCTCGACAGGAGGAGATACGCAGTATTTT. Full variable domain (outside the CDR3, taken from reference TRBV7-2 and TRBJ2-3): GAGVSQSPSNKVTEKGKDVELRCDPISGHTALYWYRQSLGQGLEFLIYFQGNSAPDKSGLPSDRFSAERTGGSVSTLTIQRTQQEDSAVYLCASSSTGGDTQYFGPGTRLTVL.

This clonotype was seen only a few times. V and J are TRBV14 and TRBJ2-2, with 7 bases fitting TRBD1. Per germline, CDR1 SGHDN and CDR2 FVKESK. V trimming: 1 base; J trimming: 4 bases; junction bases outside the gene matches: 3. The CDR3 loop spans 15 amino acids. CDR3 sequence reads: CASSQGQGRTGELFF. CDR3 DNA sequence: TGTGCCAGCAGCCAAGGACAGGGTCGCACCGGGGAGCTGTTTTTT.

The genes are TRBV27 and TRBJ1-3; 9 bases agree with TRBD1. CDR1 is MNHEY, CDR2 SMNVEV, per germline (reference sequence). CDR3 length: 17 amino acids. With V trimmed by 2 bases and J by 4 bases, 9 bases remained unmatched. For the CDR3, the DNA is TGTGCCAGCAGTTTAAGGGGGGACAGGGCGGTCGGAAACACCATATATTTT. It specifies CASSLRGDRAVGNTIYF.

This clonotype was observed at least ten times. The chain has TRBV7-2 and TRBJ2-3; 8 nucleotides align to TRBD2. The CDR3 runs to 15 residues. CDR1 and CDR2 from the germline V gene are SGHTA and FQGNSA. Trimming at V came to 3 bases and at J to 2 bases, leaving 4 bases not matched to a gene. In DNA, the CDR3 is TGTGCCAGCAGCTTGATCGGGGGGGCCACAGATACGCAGTATTTT. This gives the protein CASSLIGGATDTQYF.

This clonotype was found a few times. The J gene is TRBJ1-1, the V gene TRBV28; no definite D call. V was trimmed by 8 bases and J by 0 bases, leaving 13 bases between them. The germline gives CDR1 MDHEN, CDR2 SYDVKM. This CDR3 has 14 residues. CDR3 coding DNA: TGTGCCAGCGGGAACTTCGGCATGAACACTGAAGCTTTCTTT. Its protein product is CASGNFGMNTEAFF.

The rearrangement links TRBV19 to TRBJ1-6; D gene unclear. Germline values: CDR1 LNHDA, CDR2 SQIVND (reference sequence). The CDR3 spans 15 residues. The V end lost 3 bases, the J end lost 7 bases, and 13 bases lay between the germline ends. The CDR3, as DNA: TGTGCCAGTAGTATCTTCAAACAGAGGAATTCACCCCTCCACTTT. Its protein is CASSIFKQRNSPLHF.

The V and J genes are TRBV6-1 and TRBJ1-5; D might be TRBD1 (5 bases). The ends were cut back, 8 bases at V and 7 bases at J, with 15 bases in the middle. Per germline, CDR1 MNHNS and CDR2 SASEGT. The CDR3 is 13 amino acids. CDR3 region: CASSRDLRQPQHF. The CDR3 DNA reads as TGTGCCAGCTCGCGGGACCTGAGGCAGCCCCAGCATTTT.

This rearrangement joins TRBV7-2 to TRBJ1-2; tentative D call: TRBD1 (5 bases). V gave up 3 bases and J gave up 8 bases, with 10 bases separating them. The CDR3 is 12 amino acids. Germline lookup yields CDR1 SGHTA and CDR2 FQGNSA. The CDR3 region is CASSFGRGGYTF. Here the CDR3 DNA reads TGTGCCAGCAGCTTCGGTCGGGGCGGCTACACCTTC.

This clonotype was recorded a few times. The CDR3 here is CASSARTGIGEAFF. In DNA form, the CDR3 reads TGTGCCAGCAGTGCCCGAACAGGGATTGGTGAAGCTTTCTTT. The chain carries TRBV6-1 and TRBJ1-1; weak D call: TRBD1 (6 bases). The V end lost 4 bases, the J end lost 7 bases, and 16 bases lay between the germline ends. The CDR3 runs 14 residues. Germline-derived CDR1 and CDR2 are MNHNS and SASEGT.

This clonotype appeared a few times. This chain connects TRBV6-1 to TRBJ1-5; D remains ambiguous. Trimming removed 6 bases from V and 0 bases from J, with 6 bases in between. CDR1 and CDR2 from the germline V gene are MNHNS and SASEGT. CDR3 length equals 13 residues. The CDR3 loop is CASSHYSNQPQHF. CDR3 bases: TGTGCCAGCAGCCACTATAGCAATCAGCCCCAGCATTTT.

V gene TRBV20-1 combines with J gene TRBJ1-5; D gene ambiguous. Germline-derived CDR1 and CDR2 are DFQATT and SNEGSKA (reference sequence). The CDR3 has 15 amino acids. The V and J ends lost 5 bases and 0 bases respectively, with 14 bases between them. CDR3 sequence: CSASSTVYSNQPQHF. DNA of the CDR3: TGCAGTGCTTCCTCTACAGTGTATAGCAATCAGCCCCAGCATTTT.

The table lists this clonotype with a few counts. The rearrangement uses TRBV4-3 and TRBJ1-4; 7 bases are a match to TRBD1. The germline gives CDR1 LGHNA, CDR2 YSLEER. The junction had 5 bases not matched to a gene; V was cut back by 1 base and J by 3 bases. The CDR3 sequence is 16 residues long. CDR3 residues: CASSQVRGQSNEKLFF. CDR3 coding DNA: TGCGCCAGCAGCCAAGTTCGGGGACAGTCTAATGAAAAACTGTTTTTT.

With regard to this clonotype: A much larger clone differs from this one at a single base, so this may be a read error. The rearrangement joins TRBV12-3 or TRBV12-4 to TRBJ1-1, with TRBD1 as a possible D gene (6 bases). This CDR3 region has 15 residues. The CDR3 DNA follows: TGTGCCAGCCAAATTTTCACAGGGATGAACACTGAAGCTTTATTT. It encodes CASQIFTGMNTEALF.

The genes are TRBV15 and TRBJ2-6; D is perhaps TRBD1 (6 bases). CDR1 is LNHNV, CDR2 YYDKDF, per germline (reference sequence). V lost 0 bases and J lost 2, with 11 bases in between. The CDR3 totals 17 residues. Written as DNA, the CDR3 is TGTGCCACCAGCAGAGATATGCCAGGGGCTGGGGCCAACGTCCTGACTTTC. It codes for CATSRDMPGAGANVLTF.

V usage is TRBV12-3 or TRBV12-4 and J usage is TRBJ2-3; D is unclear. With 5 bases removed from V and 2 bases from J, the gap between germline ends came to 14 bases. This CDR3 region has 15 residues. The CDR3 nucleotides read TGTGCCAGCAGTCCCCGGAGCCGGACCACAGATACGCAGTATTTT. This translates into CASSPRSRTTDTQYF.

Of note for this clonotype: This could be a read error, since a much larger clone is one nucleotide away. The V gene is TRBV7-2, the J gene TRBJ2-2, with D maybe TRBD1 (6 bases). The CDR3 extends over 15 amino acids. Germline CDR1 and CDR2: SGHTA and FQGNSA. CDR3 loop: CASSLAPGDTGALFF. CDR3 nucleotide sequence: TGTGCCAGCAGCTTAGCGCCAGGGGACACCGGGGCGCTGTTTTTT.

This chain joins TRBV6-2 or TRBV6-3 and TRBJ2-5, with unresolved D. The CDR3 covers 14 residues. Germline loops: CDR1 MNHEY, CDR2 SVGEGT. Trimming removed 0 bases at V and 1 base at J, with 6 bases between. CDR3 protein: CASSYSVSQETQYF. The CDR3 coding sequence is TGTGCCAGCAGTTACTCAGTCAGCCAAGAGACCCAGTACTTC.

This clonotype was counted a few times. The chain recombines TRBV6-1 with TRBJ1-5; D not resolved. CDR1 and CDR2 (germline): MNHNS, SASEGT. The V end was cut by 2 bases, the J end by 3 bases, with 14 bases between. This CDR3 has 16 residues. The CDR3: CASSERRVGNNQPQHF. CDR3 bases: TGTGCCAGCAGTGAACGCCGGGTCGGTAACAATCAGCCCCAGCATTTT.

This clonotype appeared a few times. The V and J genes are TRBV20-1 and TRBJ2-5, with D tentatively TRBD1 (5 bases). This CDR3 contains 13 residues. The germline V gene has CDR1 DFQATT and CDR2 SNEGSKA (reference sequence). V was pared by 3 bases and J by 5 bases, with 13 bases between. As DNA, the CDR3 is TGCAGTGCTAGTGGTCAGGGCGGTGAGACCCAGTACTTC. This translates into CSASGQGGETQYF.

The chain combines TRBV28 with TRBJ2-3; D is perhaps TRBD2 (6 bases). Germline V gene lookup returns CDR1 MDHEN and CDR2 SYDVKM. The CDR3 is made up of 14 amino acids. V was cut by 5 bases and J by 4 bases, with 13 bases left in between. CDR3 sequence (DNA): TGTGCCAGCAGTCCACCGCGGGATGCAGATACGCAGTATTTT. It translates to CASSPPRDADTQYF.

This clonotype was detected only a few times. This chain links TRBV6-2 or TRBV6-3 with TRBJ2-1; no definite D call. V dropped 6 bases and J dropped 5 bases, with 14 bases sitting between them. This CDR3 is 14 amino acids long. Germline CDR1 reads MNHEY; CDR2 reads SVGEGT. The chain's CDR3 is CASRPLGPHNEQFF. The CDR3 bases are TGTGCCAGCAGGCCGTTAGGGCCCCACAATGAGCAGTTCTTC.

A remark on this clonotype: The final CDR3 position lacks the conserved phenylalanine or tryptophan, pointing to a likely read error. This chain uses TRBV7-9 with TRBJ2-7, with TRBD2 matching 15 bases. With the DNA end fitting TRBJ2-1 better, the J assignment may be wrong. The length of the CDR3 is 18 residues. In germline, CDR1 is SEHNR, CDR2 FQNEAQ (reference sequence). The CDR3 DNA follows: TGTGCCAGCAGCTTCGTCCCGGGACTAGCGGGGGGATCCTACGAGCAGTTCTTA. This translates into CASSFVPGLAGGSYEQFL.

This clonotype was detected a few times. The chain has TRBV6-1 and TRBJ2-1; 7 bases agree with TRBD1. Germline trimming cut 5 bases from V and 4 bases from J; bases unmatched to any gene: 8. The CDR3 covers 15 residues. Germline V gives CDR1 MNHNS, CDR2 SASEGT. This CDR3 is CASSPRQGLYNEQFF. The CDR3 DNA follows: TGTGCCAGCAGTCCGCGACAGGGCCTTTACAATGAGCAGTTCTTC.

This rearrangement joins TRBV7-2 to TRBJ1-3, with D perhaps TRBD1 (5 bases). This CDR3 has 18 amino acids. V lost 5 bases and J lost 1, with 21 bases in between. Germline assignment: CDR1 SGHTA and CDR2 FQGNSA. The CDR3 coding sequence is TGTGCCAGCAGCCGGGAAGGGGCACTACTATCTTCTGGAAACACCATATATTTT. This encodes CASSREGALLSSGNTIYF.

Ten or more counts support this clonotype. The CDR3 DNA reads TGTGCCAGCAGCTTGGGGTTCATGAACACTGAAGCTTTCTTT. Amino acid sequence: CASSLGFMNTEAFF. J is TRBJ1-1 and V is TRBV5-4; D gene unclear. The length of the CDR3 is 14 residues. The germline V gene has CDR1 SGHNT and CDR2 YYREEE (reference sequence). The V end was cut by 0 bases, the J end by 0 bases, with 6 bases between.